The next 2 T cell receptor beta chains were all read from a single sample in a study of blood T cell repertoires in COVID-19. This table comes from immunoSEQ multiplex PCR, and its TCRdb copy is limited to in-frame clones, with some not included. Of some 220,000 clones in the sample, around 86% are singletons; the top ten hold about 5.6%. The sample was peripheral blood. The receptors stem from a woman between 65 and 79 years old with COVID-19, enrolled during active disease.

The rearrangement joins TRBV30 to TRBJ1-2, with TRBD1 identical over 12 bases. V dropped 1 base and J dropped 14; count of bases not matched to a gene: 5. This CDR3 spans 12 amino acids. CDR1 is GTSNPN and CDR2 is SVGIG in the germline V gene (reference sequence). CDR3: CAWSGGQGARTF. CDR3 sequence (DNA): TGTGCCTGGAGTGGGGGACAGGGGGCGCGGACCTTC.

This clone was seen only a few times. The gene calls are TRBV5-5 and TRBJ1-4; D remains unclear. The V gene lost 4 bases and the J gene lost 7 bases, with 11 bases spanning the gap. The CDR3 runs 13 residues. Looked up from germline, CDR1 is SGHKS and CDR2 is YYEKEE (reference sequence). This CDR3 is CASSPGRIEKLFF. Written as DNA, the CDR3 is TGTGCCAGCAGCCCGGGGAGGATTGAAAAACTGTTTTTT.